What follows is one T cell receptor (beta chain) and its context. Its antigen is undetermined. One end of the junction is discordant with germline, which a read error may explain. This CDR3 is 15 amino acids long. CDR1 and CDR2 (germline): KGHSH, LQKENI. These data are taken from a study of post-analysis software for immune sequencing data. As for the study in general: Recorded subtypes: relapsing-remitting, secondary progressive, progressive-relapsing; some patients unannotated.

Findings and caveats of the study: Relative to controls, patients with multiple sclerosis showed significantly lower normalized Chao1 diversity. Four or five TRBV segments, including TRBV5-6, TRBV5-1 and TRBV20-1, were more frequent in patients than controls.

cDNA libraries of TCR beta carried unique molecular identifiers. From around 1 to 9.1 million T cells, roughly 530,000 cDNA molecules were obtained. TCRdb analysed the PCR reads with MiXCR anew, one entry per CDR3 protein. The repertoire holds approximately 730,000 distinct CDR3 sequences, with 30% as singletons. Sequencing was performed on blood. The receptor was derived from a girl under 18 with multiple sclerosis. V usage is TRBV18 and J usage is TRBJ2-2; possibly TRBD2 for D (5 bases). The CDR3 DNA reads TGTGCCAGCTCACCACGCCAGGCTGACACCGGGGAGCGGTTTTTT. It codes for CASSPRQADTGERFF. The full variable domain, completed using reference TRBV18 and TRBJ2-2, is NAGVMQNPRHLVRRRGQEARLRCSPMKGHSHVYWYRQLPEEGLKFMVYLQKENIIDESGMPKERFSAEFPKEGPSILRIQQVVRGDSAAYFCASSPRQADTGERFFGEGSRLTVL.